Given below is one T cell receptor beta chain in context. The sample originates from a study of blood T cell repertoires in COVID-19. Study information: The study drew acute and convalescent COVID-19 samples from the United States, Italy and Spain. T cells, B-cell-depleted T cells, or PBMCs supplied cDNA or gDNA.

In the source study's methods: Nucleated cell counts were estimated from reference gene primer amplification. The protocol was immunoSEQ multiplex PCR, while the TCRdb copy is restricted to in-frame clones and leaves out a portion. V, J and clone size derive from that table, while D and trimming were established from the DNA sequence. The sample shows roughly 260,000 clones, about nine tenths of them seen only once. This TCR derives from a man between 40 and 49 years old who had recovered from COVID-19. The sequenced sample was peripheral blood.

The CDR3 is CASSIHRGDSDEQFF. CDR3 nucleotides: TGTGCCAGCAGCATACACAGGGGGGACTCCGATGAGCAGTTCTTC. The gene calls are TRBV7-9 and TRBJ2-1; 8 positions match TRBD1. Per germline, CDR1 SEHNR and CDR2 FQNEAQ (reference sequence). V shed 5 bases and J 8 bases; nucleotides not matched to a gene: 11. The CDR3 is made up of 15 amino acids.